This T cell receptor beta chain stems from a study of T cell repertoires in cytomegalovirus infection. Study information: In the study, CMV epitopes included recently identified HLA-C-restricted and well-studied HLA-B-restricted ones. The public TCR beta signatures pointed to both CMV infection and matching HLA type. Regarding the study as a whole: The cumulative frequency of public TCR beta families distinguished individuals who carried CMV together with the relevant HLA. HLA-C-restricted CMV-specific TCR beta clonotypes prevailed in the ex vivo response.

The CDR3 contains 15 residues. Germline loops: CDR1 MDHEN, CDR2 SYDVKM. With 5 bases clipped from V and 5 bases from J, the junction kept 8 bases outside the gene matches. This clonotype was seen a handful of times. Its cognate antigen is unknown. TCRdb called the reads again in MiXCR, with one record for every CDR3 protein. The sample has 650,000 to 900,000 distinct CDR3 sequences; 25% to 35% are singletons. The clonotype was recovered from a human donor in good health (CMV status not recorded). Some clones in this sample may be carry-over from other donors' samples. Sequencing used cultured CD8+ T cells from PBMCs, obtained from culture after CMV antigen stimulation. V and J are TRBV28 and TRBJ2-3, with TRBD1 matching over 9 bases. CDR3 sequence: CASSANRGRRDTQYF. CDR3 DNA sequence: TGTGCCAGCAGTGCTAACAGGGGGCGGAGAGATACGCAGTATTTT.